This TCR beta chain was identified during a study of blood T cells in healthy people across ages. Points from the study as a whole: Versus aged donors, long-lived donors had higher diversity and more naive CD4+ cells.

A second PCR of 7 to 11 cycles used a sample-barcoded 5' primer and a J-beta primer mix. A single record per CDR3 protein comes from TCRdb applying MiXCR to the 5' RACE reads. The table includes approximately 780,000 distinct CDR3 sequences, roughly 26% detected once. This CDR3 has 14 amino acids. The V gene end was trimmed by 5 bases and the J gene end by 6 bases; junction bases not matched to a gene: 6. CDR1 and CDR2 from the germline V gene are DFQATT and SNEGSKA (reference sequence). This clonotype occurred a few times. Its target is unknown. The same sample was also used in a study of T cells of mothers and their children.

J is TRBJ2-1 and V is TRBV20-1, with 11 bases matching TRBD2. The clonotype comes from a boy younger than 18 in good health. The sequenced sample was blood. This chain's CDR3 is CSAFRLAGLNEQFF. CDR3 coding DNA: TGCAGTGCTTTTCGACTAGCGGGGCTCAATGAGCAGTTCTTC.